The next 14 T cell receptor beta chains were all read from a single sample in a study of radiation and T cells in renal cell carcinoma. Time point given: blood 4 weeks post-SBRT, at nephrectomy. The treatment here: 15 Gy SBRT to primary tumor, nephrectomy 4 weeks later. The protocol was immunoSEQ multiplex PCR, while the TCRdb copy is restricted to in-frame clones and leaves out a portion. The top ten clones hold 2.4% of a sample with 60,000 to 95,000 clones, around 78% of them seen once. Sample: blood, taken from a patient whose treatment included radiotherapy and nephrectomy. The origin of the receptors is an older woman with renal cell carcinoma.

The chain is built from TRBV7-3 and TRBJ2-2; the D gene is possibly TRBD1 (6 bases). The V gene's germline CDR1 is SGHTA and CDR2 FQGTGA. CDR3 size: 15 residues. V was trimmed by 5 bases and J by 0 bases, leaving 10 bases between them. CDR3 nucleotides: TGTGCCAGCAGCCCACAGGGAGCGAACACCGGGGAGCTGTTTTTT. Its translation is CASSPQGANTGELFF.

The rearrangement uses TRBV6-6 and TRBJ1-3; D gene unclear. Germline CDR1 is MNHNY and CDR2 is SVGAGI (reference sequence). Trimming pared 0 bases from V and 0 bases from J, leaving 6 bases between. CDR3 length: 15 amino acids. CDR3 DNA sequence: TGTGCCAGCAGTTACTCCCTCGTCTCTGGAAACACCATATATTTT. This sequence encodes CASSYSLVSGNTIYF.

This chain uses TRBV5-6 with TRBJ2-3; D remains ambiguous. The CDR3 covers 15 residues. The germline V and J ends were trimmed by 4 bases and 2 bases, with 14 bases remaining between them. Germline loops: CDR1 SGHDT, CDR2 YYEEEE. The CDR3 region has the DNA TGTGCCAGCAGCCCGCTTTCTTTCTTCACAGATACGCAGTATTTT. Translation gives CASSPLSFFTDTQYF.

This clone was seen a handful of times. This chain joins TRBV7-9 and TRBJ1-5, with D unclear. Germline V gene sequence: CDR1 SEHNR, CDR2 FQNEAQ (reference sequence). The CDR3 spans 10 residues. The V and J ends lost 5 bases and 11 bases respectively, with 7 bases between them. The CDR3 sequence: CASSARTQHF. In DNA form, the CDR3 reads TGTGCCAGCAGCGCAAGGACCCAGCATTTT.

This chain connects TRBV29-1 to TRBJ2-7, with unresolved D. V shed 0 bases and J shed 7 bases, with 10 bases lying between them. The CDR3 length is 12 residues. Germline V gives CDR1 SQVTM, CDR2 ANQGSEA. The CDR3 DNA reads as TGCAGCGTTGAAGATACCTCTGGGGAGCAGTACTTC. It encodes CSVEDTSGEQYF.

The CDR3 loop reads CASSPWRRGGTGELFF. The DNA of the CDR3 is TGTGCCAGCAGCCCATGGCGACGGGGGGGCACCGGGGAGCTGTTTTTT. V is TRBV7-2 and J is TRBJ2-2; TRBD2 matches 8 bases. The CDR3 is 16 amino acids. The V segment lost 5 bases and the J segment 4 bases; nucleotides outside the gene matches: 9. Germline CDR1 reads SGHTA; CDR2 reads FQGNSA.

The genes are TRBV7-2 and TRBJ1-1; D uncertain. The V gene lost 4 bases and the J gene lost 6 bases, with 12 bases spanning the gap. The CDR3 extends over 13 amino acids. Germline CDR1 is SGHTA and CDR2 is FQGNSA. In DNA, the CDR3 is TGTGCCAGCAGCTACCCCGGCGTTTCTGAAGCTTTCTTT. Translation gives CASSYPGVSEAFF.

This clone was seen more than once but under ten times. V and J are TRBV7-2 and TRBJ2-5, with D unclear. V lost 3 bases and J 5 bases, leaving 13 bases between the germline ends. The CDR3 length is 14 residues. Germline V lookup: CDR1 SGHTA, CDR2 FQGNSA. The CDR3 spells CASSFESSGETQYF. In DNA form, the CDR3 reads TGTGCCAGCAGCTTCGAATCATCCGGGGAGACCCAGTACTTC.

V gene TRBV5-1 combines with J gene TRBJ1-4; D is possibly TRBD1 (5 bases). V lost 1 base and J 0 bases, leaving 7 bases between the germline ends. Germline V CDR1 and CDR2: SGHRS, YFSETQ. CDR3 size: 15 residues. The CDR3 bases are TGCGCCAGCAGCTTGCAGGGCGCAACTAATGAAAAACTGTTTTTT. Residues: CASSLQGATNEKLFF.

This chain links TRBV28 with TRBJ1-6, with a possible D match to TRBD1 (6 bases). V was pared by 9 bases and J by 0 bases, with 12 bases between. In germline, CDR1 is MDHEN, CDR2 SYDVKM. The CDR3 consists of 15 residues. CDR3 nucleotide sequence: TGTGCCAGTCACCCGGACAGCTCCTATAATTCACCCCTCCACTTT. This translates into CASHPDSSYNSPLHF.

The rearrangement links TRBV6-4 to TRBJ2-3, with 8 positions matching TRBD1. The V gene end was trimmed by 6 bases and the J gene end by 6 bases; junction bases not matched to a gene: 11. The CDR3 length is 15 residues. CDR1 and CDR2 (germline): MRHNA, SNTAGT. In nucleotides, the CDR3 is TGTGCCAGCAGCGCCGGACAGGGAGATACGGATACGCAGTATTTT. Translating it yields CASSAGQGDTDTQYF.

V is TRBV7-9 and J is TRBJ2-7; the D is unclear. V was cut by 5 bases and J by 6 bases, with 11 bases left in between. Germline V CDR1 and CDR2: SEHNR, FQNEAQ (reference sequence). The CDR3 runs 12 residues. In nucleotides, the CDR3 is TGTGCCAGCAGCCAACCCTTCGCCGAGCAGTACTTC. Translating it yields CASSQPFAEQYF.

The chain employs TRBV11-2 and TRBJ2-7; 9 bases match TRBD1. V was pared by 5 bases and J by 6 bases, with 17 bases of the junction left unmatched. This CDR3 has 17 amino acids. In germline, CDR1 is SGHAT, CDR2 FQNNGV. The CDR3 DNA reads TGTGCCAGCAGCCCCCGGAGGTCCGGGACAGGGTACGGCGAGCAGTACTTC. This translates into CASSPRRSGTGYGEQYF.

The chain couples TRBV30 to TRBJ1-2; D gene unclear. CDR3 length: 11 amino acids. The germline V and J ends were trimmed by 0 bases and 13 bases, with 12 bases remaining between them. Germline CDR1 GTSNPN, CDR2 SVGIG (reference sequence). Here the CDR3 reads CAWSVGTAFTF. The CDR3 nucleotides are TGTGCCTGGAGTGTAGGAACGGCCTTCACCTTC.